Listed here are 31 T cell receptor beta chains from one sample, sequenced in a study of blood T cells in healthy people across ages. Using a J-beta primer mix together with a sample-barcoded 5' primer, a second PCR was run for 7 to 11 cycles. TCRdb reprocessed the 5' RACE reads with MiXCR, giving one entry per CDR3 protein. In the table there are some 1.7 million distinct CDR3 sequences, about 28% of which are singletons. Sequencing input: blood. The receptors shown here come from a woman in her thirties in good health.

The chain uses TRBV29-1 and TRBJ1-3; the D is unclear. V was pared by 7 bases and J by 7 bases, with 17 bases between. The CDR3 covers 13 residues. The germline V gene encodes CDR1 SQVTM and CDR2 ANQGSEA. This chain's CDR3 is CSAEAVPRNTIYF. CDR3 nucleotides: TGCAGCGCGGAAGCTGTTCCGCGGAACACCATATATTTT.

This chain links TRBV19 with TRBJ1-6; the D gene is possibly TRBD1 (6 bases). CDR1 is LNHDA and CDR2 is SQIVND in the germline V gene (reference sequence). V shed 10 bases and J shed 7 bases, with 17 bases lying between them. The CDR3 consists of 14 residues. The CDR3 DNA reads TGTGCCACCCACGGGGGCAGGGCCAATTCACCCCTCCACTTT. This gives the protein CATHGGRANSPLHF.

CDR3 DNA: TGTGCCAGCAGTTTATCCCTGGGGACAGGCCCCACAGATACGCAGTATTTT. This codes for CASSLSLGTGPTDTQYF. The chain employs TRBV27 and TRBJ2-3; 8 nucleotides line up with TRBD1. With 0 bases clipped from V and 2 bases from J, the junction kept 7 bases outside the gene matches. The CDR3 has 17 amino acids. Germline values: CDR1 MNHEY, CDR2 SMNVEV (reference sequence).

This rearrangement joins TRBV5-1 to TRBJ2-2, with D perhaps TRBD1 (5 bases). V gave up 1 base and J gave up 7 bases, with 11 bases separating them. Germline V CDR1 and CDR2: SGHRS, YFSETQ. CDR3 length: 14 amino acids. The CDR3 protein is CASSLTPGIGELFF. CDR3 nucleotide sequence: TGCGCCAGCAGCTTGACCCCAGGGATCGGGGAGCTGTTTTTT.

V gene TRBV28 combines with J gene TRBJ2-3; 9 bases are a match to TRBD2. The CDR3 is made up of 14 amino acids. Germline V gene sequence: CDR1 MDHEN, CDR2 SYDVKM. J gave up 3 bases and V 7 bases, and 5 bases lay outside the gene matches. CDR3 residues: CASTSGRNTDTQYF. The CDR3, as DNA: TGTGCCAGCACGAGCGGGAGGAATACAGATACGCAGTATTTT.

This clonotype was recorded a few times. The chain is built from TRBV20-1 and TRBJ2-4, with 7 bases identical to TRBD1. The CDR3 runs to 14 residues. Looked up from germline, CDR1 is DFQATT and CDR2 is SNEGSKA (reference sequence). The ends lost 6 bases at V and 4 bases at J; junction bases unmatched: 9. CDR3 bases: TGCAGTGCCGGGGACAGCGCATCTAAAAACATTCAGTACTTC. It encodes CSAGDSASKNIQYF.

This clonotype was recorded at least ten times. The CDR3 bases are TGTGCCAGCTTGGAGACAGACTTTTACGAGCAGTACTTC. It is translated as CASLETDFYEQYF. This sequence joins TRBV6-2 or TRBV6-3 and TRBJ2-7; possibly TRBD1 for D (5 bases). Trimming removed 8 bases from V and 4 bases from J, with 15 bases in between. The germline gives CDR1 MNHEY, CDR2 SVGEGT. The CDR3 is 13 amino acids.

The CDR3 DNA sequence: TGTGCCAGCAGTAACCGACAAAATCAGCCCCAGCATTTT. Translating it yields CASSNRQNQPQHF. The gene calls are TRBV2 and TRBJ1-5; D remains ambiguous. The CDR3 contains 13 residues. The V end lost 5 bases, the J end lost 4 bases, and 9 bases lay between the germline ends. Per the germline V gene, CDR1 is SNHLY and CDR2 is FYNNEI.

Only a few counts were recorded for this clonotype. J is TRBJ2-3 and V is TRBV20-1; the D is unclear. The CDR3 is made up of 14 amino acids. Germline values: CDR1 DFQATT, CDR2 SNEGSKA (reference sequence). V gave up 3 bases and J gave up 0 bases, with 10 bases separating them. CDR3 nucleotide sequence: TGCAGTGCTAGTCAGCCAACTAGCACAGATACGCAGTATTTT. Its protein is CSASQPTSTDTQYF.

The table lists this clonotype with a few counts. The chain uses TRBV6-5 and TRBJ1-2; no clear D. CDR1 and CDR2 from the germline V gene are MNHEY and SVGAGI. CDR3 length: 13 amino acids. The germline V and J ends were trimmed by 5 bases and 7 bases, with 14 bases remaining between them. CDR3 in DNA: TGTGCCAGCAGTGGGAGAATCGGTCGTGGCTACACCTTC. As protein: CASSGRIGRGYTF.

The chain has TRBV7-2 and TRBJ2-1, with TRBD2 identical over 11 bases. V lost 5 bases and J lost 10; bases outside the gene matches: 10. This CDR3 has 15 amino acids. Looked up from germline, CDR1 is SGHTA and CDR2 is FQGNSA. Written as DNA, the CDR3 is TGTGCCAGCAGCCAGGTAGCGGGAGGGCCCGGCGAGCAGTTCTTC. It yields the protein CASSQVAGGPGEQFF.

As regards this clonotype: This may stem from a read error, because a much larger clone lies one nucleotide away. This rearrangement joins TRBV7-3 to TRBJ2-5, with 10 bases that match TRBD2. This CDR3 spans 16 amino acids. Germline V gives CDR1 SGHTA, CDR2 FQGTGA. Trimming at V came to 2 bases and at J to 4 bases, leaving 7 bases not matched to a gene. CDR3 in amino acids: CASSLLLAGLVETQYF. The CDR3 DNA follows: TGTGCCAGCAGCTTATTACTAGCGGGGTTGGTAGAGACCCAGTACTTC.

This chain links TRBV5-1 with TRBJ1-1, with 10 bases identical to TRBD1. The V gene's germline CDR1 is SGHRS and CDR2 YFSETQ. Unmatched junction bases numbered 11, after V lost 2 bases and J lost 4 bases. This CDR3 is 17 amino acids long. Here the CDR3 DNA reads TGCGCCAGCAGCTTCTCCGGGACAGGGGACCTCAGCACTGAAGCTTTCTTT. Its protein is CASSFSGTGDLSTEAFF. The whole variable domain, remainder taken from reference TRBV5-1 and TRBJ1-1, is KAGVTQTPRYLIKTRGQQVTLSCSPISGHRSVSWYQQTPGQGLQFLFEYFSETQRNKGNFPGRFSGRQFSNSRSEMNVSTLELGDSALYLCASSFSGTGDLSTEAFFGQGTRLTVV.

The CDR3 reads CSARGTSGGRNEQYF. The DNA for the CDR3 is TGCAGTGCTAGGGGGACTAGCGGGGGAAGGAACGAGCAGTACTTC. This sequence joins TRBV20-1 and TRBJ2-5; 14 bases map to TRBD2. The last part of the DNA fits TRBJ2-7 better; the J call may be wrong. The CDR3 spans 15 residues. CDR1 and CDR2 from the germline V gene are DFQATT and SNEGSKA (reference sequence).

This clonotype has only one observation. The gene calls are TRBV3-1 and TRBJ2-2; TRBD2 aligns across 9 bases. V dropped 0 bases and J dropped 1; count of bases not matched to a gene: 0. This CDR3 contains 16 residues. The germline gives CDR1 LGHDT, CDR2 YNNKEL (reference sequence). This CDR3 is CASSQDSGGNTGELFF. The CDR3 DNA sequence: TGTGCCAGCAGCCAAGATAGCGGGGGGAACACCGGGGAGCTGTTTTTT.

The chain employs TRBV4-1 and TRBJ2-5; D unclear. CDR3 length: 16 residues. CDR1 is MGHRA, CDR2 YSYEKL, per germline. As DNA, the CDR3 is TGCATCAGCAGCCAAGTATTCGAGGTGATGGGAGAGACCCAGTACTTC. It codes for CISSQVFEVMGETQYF.

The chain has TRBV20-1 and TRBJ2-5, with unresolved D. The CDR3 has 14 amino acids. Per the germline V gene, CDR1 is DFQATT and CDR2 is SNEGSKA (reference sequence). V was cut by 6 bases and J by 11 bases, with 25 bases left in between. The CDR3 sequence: CSAPVPMGNAEQYF. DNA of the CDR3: TGCAGTGCCCCGGTGCCCATGGGAAATGCTGAGCAGTACTTC.

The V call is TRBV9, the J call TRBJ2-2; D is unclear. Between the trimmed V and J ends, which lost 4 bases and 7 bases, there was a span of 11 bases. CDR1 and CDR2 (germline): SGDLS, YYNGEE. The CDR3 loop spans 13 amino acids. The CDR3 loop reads CASSPSLDGELFF. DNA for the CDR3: TGTGCCAGCAGCCCATCCCTGGACGGGGAGCTGTTTTTT.

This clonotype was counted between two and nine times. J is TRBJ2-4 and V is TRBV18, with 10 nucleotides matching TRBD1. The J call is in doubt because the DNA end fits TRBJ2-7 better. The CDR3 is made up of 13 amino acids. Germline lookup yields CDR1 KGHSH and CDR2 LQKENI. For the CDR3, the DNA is TGTGCCAGCCGACCGGACAGGGGGAACGAGCAGTACTTC. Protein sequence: CASRPDRGNEQYF.

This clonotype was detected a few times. CDR3 sequence reads: CASGTENTGELFF. CDR3 coding DNA: TGTGCCAGCGGGACAGAGAACACCGGGGAGCTGTTTTTT. V and J are TRBV6-2 or TRBV6-3 and TRBJ2-2, with 7 positions matching TRBD1. The CDR3 runs 13 residues. J was trimmed by 1 base and V by 8 bases; bases with no gene match: 1. Per germline, CDR1 MNHEY and CDR2 SVGEGT.

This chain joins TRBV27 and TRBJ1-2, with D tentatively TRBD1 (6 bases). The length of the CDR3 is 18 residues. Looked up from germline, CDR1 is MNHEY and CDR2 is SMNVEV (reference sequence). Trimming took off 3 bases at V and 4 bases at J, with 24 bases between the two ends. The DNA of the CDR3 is TGTGCCAGCAGTTTGGTAGGAACAGGGAAGGTCGCGGGCTATGGCTACACCTTC. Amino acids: CASSLVGTGKVAGYGYTF.

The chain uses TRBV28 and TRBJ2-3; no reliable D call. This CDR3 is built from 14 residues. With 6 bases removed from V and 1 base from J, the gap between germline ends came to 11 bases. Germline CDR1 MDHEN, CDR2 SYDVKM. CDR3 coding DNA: TGTGCCAGCAGGGACGATTGGGGCACAGATACGCAGTATTTT. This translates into CASRDDWGTDTQYF.

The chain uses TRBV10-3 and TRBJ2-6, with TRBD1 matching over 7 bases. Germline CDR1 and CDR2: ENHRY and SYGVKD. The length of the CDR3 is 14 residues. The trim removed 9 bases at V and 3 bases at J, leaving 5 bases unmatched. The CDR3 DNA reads TGTGCCATTCCAGGGGGTATTGGGGCCAACGTCCTGACTTTC. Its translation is CAIPGGIGANVLTF.

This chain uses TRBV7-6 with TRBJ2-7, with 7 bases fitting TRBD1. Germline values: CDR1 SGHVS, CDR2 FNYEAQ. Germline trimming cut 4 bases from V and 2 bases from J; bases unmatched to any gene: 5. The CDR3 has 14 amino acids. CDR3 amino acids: CASSSQGDTYEQYF. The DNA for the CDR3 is TGTGCCAGCAGCTCTCAGGGGGATACCTACGAGCAGTACTTC.

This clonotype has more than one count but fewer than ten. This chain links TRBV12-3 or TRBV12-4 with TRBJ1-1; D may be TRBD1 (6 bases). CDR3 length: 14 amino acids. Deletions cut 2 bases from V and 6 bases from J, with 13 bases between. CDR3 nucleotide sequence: TGTGCCAGCAGTTTACAGGGGAATCGCGCTGAAGCTTTCTTT. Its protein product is CASSLQGNRAEAFF.

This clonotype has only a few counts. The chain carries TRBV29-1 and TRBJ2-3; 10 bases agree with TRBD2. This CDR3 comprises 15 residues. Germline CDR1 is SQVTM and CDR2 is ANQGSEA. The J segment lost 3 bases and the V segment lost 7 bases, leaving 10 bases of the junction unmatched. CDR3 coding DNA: TGCAGCGGGATATATAGCGGGAGGCGGACAGATACGCAGTATTTT. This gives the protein CSGIYSGRRTDTQYF.

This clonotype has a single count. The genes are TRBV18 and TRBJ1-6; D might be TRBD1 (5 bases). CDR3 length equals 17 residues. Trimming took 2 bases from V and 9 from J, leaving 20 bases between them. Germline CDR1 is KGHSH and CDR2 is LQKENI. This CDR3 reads CASSPRARALTGSPLHF. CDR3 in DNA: TGTGCCAGCTCACCAAGGGCCAGGGCGTTAACGGGTTCACCCCTCCACTTT.

CDR3 in DNA: TGTGCCAGCAGCATAGGGGGGGACGACGAGCAGTACTTC. Its translation: CASSIGGDDEQYF. V gene TRBV9 combines with J gene TRBJ2-7, with a possible D match to TRBD2 (7 bases). This CDR3 is 13 amino acids long. Germline CDR1 is SGDLS and CDR2 is YYNGEE. Trimming stripped 4 bases from V and 5 bases from J, with 13 bases between.

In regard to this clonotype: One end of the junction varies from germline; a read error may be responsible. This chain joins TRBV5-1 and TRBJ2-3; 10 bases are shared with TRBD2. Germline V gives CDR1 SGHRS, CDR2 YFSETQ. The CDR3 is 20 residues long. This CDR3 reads CTSSFFGASGSREGTDTQYF. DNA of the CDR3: TGCACCAGCAGCTTTTTCGGTGCTAGCGGGAGTCGAGAAGGCACAGATACGCAGTATTTT.

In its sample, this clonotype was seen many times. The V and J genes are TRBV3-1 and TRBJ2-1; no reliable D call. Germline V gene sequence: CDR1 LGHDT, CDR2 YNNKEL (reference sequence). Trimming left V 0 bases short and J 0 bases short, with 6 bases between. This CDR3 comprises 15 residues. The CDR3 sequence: CASSQEWSSYNEQFF. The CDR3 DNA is TGTGCCAGCAGCCAAGAATGGAGCTCCTACAATGAGCAGTTCTTC.

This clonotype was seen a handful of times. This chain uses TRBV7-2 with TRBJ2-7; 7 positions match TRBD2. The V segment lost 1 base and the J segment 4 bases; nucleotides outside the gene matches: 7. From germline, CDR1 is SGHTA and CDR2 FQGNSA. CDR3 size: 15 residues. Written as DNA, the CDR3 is TGTGCCAGCAGCTTAGAATGGTCTAGCGGATACGAGCAGTACTTC. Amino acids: CASSLEWSSGYEQYF.